The 9 T cell receptor beta chains reported below all come from one sample, sequenced in a study of regulatory T cells in long-lasting Graves disease (dated by TCRdb to 2020 to 2023). The label giving this sample's time point can be read as: persistent/refractory GD, antithyroid drugs over 5 years with positive TRAb. RNA was extracted from PBMCs in TRIzol for both TCR sequencing and RNA sequencing. Library method: multiplex PCR. The instrument given in TCRdb is Illumina HiSeq 4000. To build TCR beta libraries, CDR3 regions were amplified by Arm-PCR using iRepertoire HTBI primers. The public reads were reanalyzed by TCRdb: fastp trimming at Q25, MiXCR alignment, in-frame beta chains only. Rows with a matching CDR3 protein are joined into one entry that keeps the most common DNA and genes. The sample yields 350,000 to 450,000 distinct CDR3 sequences; less than 25% were counted once. The ten largest make up less than 25% of the sample.

The starting material was peripheral blood mononuclear cells (PBMCs), obtained when the disease was refractory, from a patient treated with antithyroid drugs. The receptors were sampled from a female donor with Graves disease.

J is TRBJ2-7 and V is TRBV6-1; the D is unclear. Germline V CDR1 and CDR2: MNHNS, SASEGT. The V end lost 8 bases, the J end lost 0 bases, and 14 bases lay between the germline ends. The CDR3 has 14 residues. The CDR3 protein is CASEDVKFSYEQYF. CDR3 sequence (DNA): TGTGCCAGCGAGGACGTAAAGTTCTCCTACGAGCAGTACTTC.

The chain joins TRBV7-2 to TRBJ2-2; TRBD2 agrees at 11 bases. V shed 3 bases, J shed 3 bases, and the junction held 9 bases outside the gene matches. This CDR3 is 18 amino acids long. From germline, CDR1 is SGHTA and CDR2 FQGNSA. CDR3 in amino acids: CASSFFGTSGDYTGELFF. The CDR3 DNA is TGTGCCAGCAGCTTCTTCGGGACTAGCGGAGATTACACCGGGGAGCTGTTTTTT. The entire variable domain, with the rest obtained from reference TRBV7-2 and TRBJ2-2, is as follows: GAGVSQSPSNKVTEKGKDVELRCDPISGHTALYWYRQSLGQGLEFLIYFQGNSAPDKSGLPSDRFSAERTGGSVSTLTIQRTQQEDSAVYLCASSFFGTSGDYTGELFFGEGSRLTVL.

This clonotype has at least ten counts. The rearrangement uses TRBV12-3 or TRBV12-4 and TRBJ2-5, with a tentative D call TRBD1 (5 bases). This CDR3 spans 13 amino acids. V was trimmed by 5 bases and J by 3 bases, leaving 10 bases between them. The CDR3 sequence: CASSPDTKETQYF. CDR3 coding DNA: TGTGCCAGCAGTCCGGACACCAAAGAGACCCAGTACTTC.

This clonotype appeared a few times. The chain uses TRBV11-2 and TRBJ1-3, with 7 bases identical to TRBD1. Trimming took 5 bases from V and 1 from J; bases not matched to a gene: 11. The CDR3 is made up of 17 amino acids. The germline CDR1 and CDR2 sequences are SGHAT and FQNNGV. CDR3 loop: CASSIQGRTTSGNTIYF. DNA for the CDR3: TGTGCCAGCAGCATACAGGGGAGGACCACATCTGGAAACACCATATATTTT.

This clonotype was seen repeatedly, ten times or more. The rearrangement uses TRBV2 and TRBJ1-6; tentative D call: TRBD1 (6 bases). The CDR3 spans 14 residues. Trimming stripped 9 bases from V and 5 bases from J, with 14 bases between. Germline V gene sequence: CDR1 SNHLY, CDR2 FYNNEI. CDR3 sequence: CASVIGQNNSPLHF. DNA of the CDR3: TGTGCCAGTGTTATTGGACAGAATAATTCACCCCTCCACTTT.

This clonotype occurred many times. The chain has TRBV20-1 and TRBJ2-7; perhaps D is TRBD1 or TRBD2 (5 bases each). The CDR3 covers 12 residues. In germline, CDR1 is DFQATT, CDR2 SNEGSKA (reference sequence). V was cut by 3 bases and J by 4 bases, with 10 bases left in between. CDR3 in DNA: TGCAGTGCTAGTGGTGGGGGATACGAGCAGTACTTC. This translates into CSASGGGYEQYF.

V is TRBV15 and J is TRBJ1-2; D gene ambiguous. The V and J ends lost 8 bases and 0 bases respectively, with 13 bases between them. From germline, CDR1 is LNHNV and CDR2 YYDKDF (reference sequence). The length of the CDR3 is 14 residues. The CDR3: CATRKEATNYGYTF. The DNA of the CDR3 is TGTGCCACCCGGAAGGAGGCAACTAACTATGGCTACACCTTC.

This clonotype occurred a few times. The chain employs TRBV29-1 and TRBJ1-4, with 9 bases that match TRBD1. With V trimmed by 6 bases and J by 8 bases, 13 bases remained unmatched. This CDR3 has 15 residues. Germline assignment: CDR1 SQVTM and CDR2 ANQGSEA. In DNA, the CDR3 is TGCAGCGTCTCAACGGGGGGACAGGGCGGAGAAAAACTGTTTTTT. It translates to CSVSTGGQGGEKLFF.

This rearrangement joins TRBV7-2 to TRBJ2-1; TRBD2 matches 7 bases. Trimming at V came to 5 bases and at J to 4 bases, leaving 11 bases not matched to a gene. This CDR3 comprises 16 residues. Germline V lookup: CDR1 SGHTA, CDR2 FQGNSA. The CDR3 nucleotides are TGTGCCAGCAGCCCTCGGTGGCTAGCGGATTACAATGAGCAGTTCTTC. It yields the protein CASSPRWLADYNEQFF. The variable domain in full, with the rest retrieved from reference TRBV7-2 and TRBJ2-1, is GAGVSQSPSNKVTEKGKDVELRCDPISGHTALYWYRQSLGQGLEFLIYFQGNSAPDKSGLPSDRFSAERTGGSVSTLTIQRTQQEDSAVYLCASSPRWLADYNEQFFGPGTRLTVL.